The sequence of this T cell receptor beta chain was determined in a study of T cell responses to AZD1222 COVID-19 vaccine. Overall study findings and caveats: White British ancestry dominated among donors, who included more females, and clonal diversity was possibly underestimated. Spike-specific TCR breadth and depth were elevated following two AZD1222 doses. In all cases, repertoires were sampled only after the peak T cell response.

Comments on this clone: Its antigen remains unidentified.

CDR1 is SGHRS, CDR2 YFSETQ, per germline. Trimming cost V 0 bases and J 1 base, with 10 bases left between them. This CDR3 comprises 15 residues. The method was immunoSEQ multiplex PCR; TCRdb's version includes in-frame clones alone and lacks a portion of them. The sample lists about 85,000 clones; 85% were seen once. This chain connects TRBV5-1 to TRBJ1-1, with TRBD1 as a possible D gene (6 bases). Sample: peripheral blood, taken 28 days after the second AZD1222 dose. The receptor was derived from an adult who received the AZD1222 COVID-19 vaccine. Here the CDR3 reads CASSLVGQPNTEAFF. DNA of the CDR3: TGCGCCAGCAGCTTGGTGGGACAACCGAACACTGAAGCTTTCTTT.